One sample yielded the 21 T cell receptor beta chains listed below, sequenced in a study of CD8+ T cells in alopecia areata (dated by TCRdb to about 2018). Library generation was performed with the immunoSEQ multiplex PCR assay. RNA was extracted from all samples and reverse transcribed into cDNA, which served as template for TCR sequencing. TCRdb obtained this table from immuneACCESS and retained in-frame rearrangements with V and J assigned. These tables miss some clones; where compared with another copy, unresolved V genes account for less than half of the shortfall, and the remainder is unexplained. The sample yields a few hundred thousand clones; under 60% were counted once. The ten top clones hold roughly 1.6% of the sample. Explained via the paper, the time point label denotes: approximately 4 weeks on oral tofacitinib. Interpreted using the paper, the treatment or condition label stands for: oral pan-JAK inhibitor, 5-10 mg twice daily.

The sample was CD4+ T cells sorted from blood, taken at week 4, from a patient treated with tofacitinib. The receptors were sampled from a human donor with alopecia areata.

This chain joins TRBV25-1 and TRBJ2-7; D is possibly TRBD2 (6 bases). Germline CDR1 is MGHDK and CDR2 is SYGVNS. The V end was cut by 0 bases, the J end by 3 bases, with 6 bases between. There are 13 residues in the CDR3. CDR3: CASSEYGSYEQYF. The CDR3 region has the DNA TGTGCCAGCAGTGAATACGGGAGCTACGAGCAGTACTTC.

DNA for the CDR3: TGTGCCAGCAGCTACAGGGGAAGTCAGCCCCAGCATTTT. It is translated as CASSYRGSQPQHF. The V and J genes are TRBV5-6 and TRBJ1-5, with 7 nucleotides matching TRBD1. Germline-derived CDR1 and CDR2 are SGHDT and YYEEEE. With 3 bases clipped from V and 6 bases from J, the junction kept 3 bases outside the gene matches. The CDR3 consists of 13 residues.

This chain uses TRBV15 with TRBJ2-3; 9 bases line up with TRBD2. Germline V gene data show CDR1 as LNHNV and CDR2 as YYDKDF (reference sequence). This CDR3 has 16 residues. V lost 1 base to trimming and J lost 2 bases; unmatched junction nucleotides: 4. CDR3 bases: TGTGCCACCAGCAGAGTAGCGGGGGCCGACACAGATACGCAGTATTTT. This gives the protein CATSRVAGADTDTQYF.

The chain links TRBV29-1 to TRBJ2-1; TRBD1 might be the D (6 bases). CDR1 and CDR2 from the germline V gene are SQVTM and ANQGSEA. Trimming pared 2 bases from V and 4 bases from J, leaving 15 bases between. CDR3 length: 15 residues. The CDR3 sequence is CSVEYRARVYNEQFF. CDR3 DNA sequence: TGCAGCGTTGAATACAGGGCCAGGGTATACAATGAGCAGTTCTTC.

This clone was observed many times. The chain uses TRBV11-2 and TRBJ2-1; 12 nucleotides align to TRBD2. V trimming: 6 bases; J trimming: 2 bases; junction bases outside the gene matches: 2. Per the germline V gene, CDR1 is SGHAT and CDR2 is FQNNGV. CDR3 size: 15 residues. The CDR3 sequence is CASRPSGGAYNEQFF. The CDR3, as DNA: TGTGCCAGCAGGCCTAGCGGGGGGGCCTACAATGAGCAGTTCTTC.

The gene calls are TRBV5-1 and TRBJ1-2; D not certain. Trimming stripped 0 bases from V and 8 bases from J, with 11 bases between. The CDR3 has 13 amino acids. The V gene's germline CDR1 is SGHRS and CDR2 YFSETQ. The CDR3 sequence is CASSLGSAKGYTF. The CDR3 bases are TGCGCCAGCAGCTTGGGATCCGCTAAAGGCTACACCTTC. The full variable domain, in which reference TRBV5-1 and TRBJ1-2 provide the parts outside the CDR3, is KAGVTQTPRYLIKTRGQQVTLSCSPISGHRSVSWYQQTPGQGLQFLFEYFSETQRNKGNFPGRFSGRQFSNSRSEMNVSTLELGDSALYLCASSLGSAKGYTFGSGTRLTVV.

The sample holds a few counts of this clone. The chain combines TRBV2 with TRBJ1-2, with a possible D match to TRBD1 (5 bases). This CDR3 spans 13 amino acids. V dropped 3 bases and J dropped 8 bases, with 13 bases sitting between them. The V gene's germline CDR1 is SNHLY and CDR2 FYNNEI. The DNA of the CDR3 is TGTGCCAGCAGTGATGAGGGGTCATACGGCTACACCTTC. Translating gives CASSDEGSYGYTF.

The genes are TRBV25-1 and TRBJ2-2, with D perhaps matching TRBD1 or TRBD2 (5 bases each). Germline V gene sequence: CDR1 MGHDK, CDR2 SYGVNS. The V end lost 2 bases, the J end lost 5 bases, and 6 bases lay between the germline ends. The CDR3 totals 13 residues. This chain's CDR3 is CASSEEGTGELFF. CDR3 DNA: TGTGCCAGCAGTGAAGAGGGGACCGGGGAGCTGTTTTTT.

J is TRBJ2-3 and V is TRBV27; TRBD1 matches at 7 bases. CDR1 and CDR2 (germline): MNHEY, SMNVEV (reference sequence). The CDR3 is made up of 15 amino acids. The V gene end was trimmed by 7 bases and the J gene end by 1 base; junction bases not matched to a gene: 8. The CDR3 DNA reads TGTGCCAGCATTGAGTGGACAGGTGGCACAGATACGCAGTATTTT. Its protein is CASIEWTGGTDTQYF.

V is TRBV29-1 and J is TRBJ2-1, with 10 bases aligning to TRBD2. The CDR3 is 17 amino acids. Germline CDR1 reads SQVTM; CDR2 reads ANQGSEA. Trimming at V came to 3 bases and at J to 0 bases, leaving 8 bases not matched to a gene. The CDR3 sequence is CSVEPGTSASSYNEQFF. As DNA, the CDR3 is TGCAGCGTTGAGCCCGGGACTAGCGCGAGCTCCTACAATGAGCAGTTCTTC.

The chain combines TRBV2 with TRBJ2-5; D not resolved. Per the germline V gene, CDR1 is SNHLY and CDR2 is FYNNEI. CDR3 length: 12 amino acids. Trimming left V 6 bases short and J 3 bases short, with 8 bases between. CDR3: CASRGFEETQYF. The CDR3 region has the DNA TGTGCCAGCAGGGGGTTTGAAGAGACCCAGTACTTC.

Here the CDR3 DNA reads TGTGCCACCAGCAGAGGCAACCAAGAGACCCAGTACTTC. It specifies CATSRGNQETQYF. The chain employs TRBV15 and TRBJ2-5; no clear D. Per germline, CDR1 LNHNV and CDR2 YYDKDF (reference sequence). V was trimmed by 1 base and J by 0 bases, leaving 3 bases between them. This CDR3 region has 13 residues.

The V and J genes are TRBV23-1 and TRBJ1-1; 8 nucleotides align to TRBD1. Being an ORF, TRBV23-1 has a function that is uncertain. J was trimmed by 3 bases and V by 6 bases; bases with no gene match: 3. There are 13 residues in the CDR3. The CDR3 bases are TGCGCCAGCAGAGACAGGGGTGACACTGAAGCTTTCTTT. Translation gives CASRDRGDTEAFF.

This clone has only a few counts. The V and J genes are TRBV9 and TRBJ1-6, with D perhaps matching TRBD1 (5 bases). The CDR3 contains 14 residues. V was trimmed by 3 bases and J by 10 bases, leaving 14 bases between them. Germline loops: CDR1 SGDLS, CDR2 YYNGEE. The CDR3 region has the DNA TGTGCCAGCAGCGGGGACGGGGTTAACTCACCCCTCCACTTT. Translation gives CASSGDGVNSPLHF.

This clone was detected a few times. J is TRBJ1-2 and V is TRBV29-1, with D perhaps TRBD1 (5 bases). The V gene lost 6 bases and the J gene lost 1 base, with 18 bases spanning the gap. The V gene's germline CDR1 is SQVTM and CDR2 ANQGSEA. The CDR3 is 15 amino acids. CDR3 residues: CSVFIVRASNYGYTF. DNA of the CDR3: TGCAGCGTATTCATCGTCAGGGCTAGTAACTATGGCTACACCTTC. The whole variable domain, filled in from reference TRBV29-1 and TRBJ1-2, reads SAVISQKPSRDICQRGTSLTIQCQVDSQVTMMFWYRQQPGQSLTLIATANQGSEATYESGFVIDKFPISRPNLTFSTLTVSNMSPEDSSIYLCSVFIVRASNYGYTFGSGTRLTVV.

This chain links TRBV15 with TRBJ2-5; D is possibly TRBD1 (6 bases). Trimming removed 1 base at V and 4 bases at J, with 10 bases between. CDR1 and CDR2 from the germline V gene are LNHNV and YYDKDF (reference sequence). CDR3 length equals 14 residues. The CDR3 spells CATSRGAGAETQYF. CDR3 DNA: TGTGCCACCAGCAGAGGGGCAGGGGCAGAGACCCAGTACTTC. The entire variable domain, with the rest obtained from reference TRBV15 and TRBJ2-5, is as follows: DAMVIQNPRYQVTQFGKPVTLSCSQTLNHNVMYWYQQKSSQAPKLLFHYYDKDFNNEADTPDNFQSRRPNTSFCFLDIRSPGLGDTAMYLCATSRGAGAETQYFGPGTRLLVL.

The genes are TRBV5-4 and TRBJ2-7; either TRBD1 or TRBD2 may fit D (6 bases each). With 3 bases removed from V and 2 bases from J, the gap between germline ends came to 12 bases. CDR3 size: 14 residues. The germline V gene encodes CDR1 SGHNT and CDR2 YYREEE (reference sequence). The CDR3 protein is CASSSWGAPYEQYF. In nucleotides, the CDR3 is TGTGCCAGCAGCTCGTGGGGGGCTCCCTACGAGCAGTACTTC.

The rearrangement uses TRBV6-5 and TRBJ1-1; tentatively, D is TRBD1 (5 bases). CDR1 is MNHEY and CDR2 is SVGAGI in the germline V gene. V was trimmed by 3 bases and J by 1 base, leaving 9 bases between them. The CDR3 has 14 residues. CDR3 in DNA: TGTGCCAGCAGTTATCGGGGGAAGAACACTGAAGCTTTCTTT. Protein product: CASSYRGKNTEAFF.

In the case of this clone: This may arise from a read error, as a much more abundant clone is one base away. V and J are TRBV2 and TRBJ2-2; 11 nucleotides agree with TRBD2. The CDR3 runs 15 residues. Germline V lookup: CDR1 SNHLY, CDR2 FYNNEI. V shed 6 bases and J 0 bases; nucleotides not matched to a gene: 0. The CDR3 here is CASRGLAANTGELFF. As DNA, the CDR3 is TGTGCCAGCAGGGGACTAGCGGCGAACACCGGGGAGCTGTTTTTT.

The J gene is TRBJ2-6, the V gene TRBV29-1, with D possibly being TRBD1 (7 bases). CDR1 and CDR2 (germline): SQVTM, ANQGSEA. The CDR3 contains 15 residues. The V end lost 6 bases, the J end lost 0 bases, and 12 bases lay between the germline ends. CDR3 in DNA: TGCAGCGTCGCGGGACAGTACTCTGGGGCCAACGTCCTGACTTTC. Protein product: CSVAGQYSGANVLTF.

The chain is built from TRBV29-1 and TRBJ2-3; D ambiguous. With 3 bases removed from V and 5 bases from J, the gap between germline ends came to 15 bases. Germline V gene data show CDR1 as SQVTM and CDR2 as ANQGSEA. The CDR3 covers 14 residues. The CDR3 sequence is CSVEGQILRDTQYF. DNA of the CDR3: TGCAGCGTTGAGGGTCAAATCCTCCGAGATACGCAGTATTTT.